These T cell receptor beta chains were read from a single sample in a study of T cells after somatic rescue of genetic block. Profiling relied on immunoSEQ multiplex PCR, and the TCRdb table lists in-frame clones only, not all of them. The sample includes about 120,000 clones, under 95% of them seen just once. Sequencing was performed on peripheral blood mononuclear cells (PBMCs). Receptors originate from a woman aged 18-35 years. The CDR3 runs from the conserved cysteine through the conserved F or W. D genes are given only for firm matches. Not all rows give a size; the values are once, few, many and, for expanded clones, a class.

V gene	clone size	J gene	CDR3 length	D gene	CDR3 protein	CDR3 DNA
TRBV7-3	.	TRBJ2-1	15	.	CASSFEGPPYNEQFF	TGTGCCAGCAGCTTTGAGGGACCCCCTTACAATGAGCAGTTCTTC
TRBV29-1	.	TRBJ1-3	12	.	CSSGDGGNTIYF	TGCAGCTCCGGGGACGGAGGAAACACCATATATTTT
TRBV20-1	.	TRBJ2-5	11	.	CSVQTGETQYF	TGCAGTGTTCAGACTGGAGAGACCCAGTACTTC
TRBV5-1	.	TRBJ2-5	16	TRBD1	CASSWVTGAGQETQYF	TGCGCCAGCAGCTGGGTAACAGGGGCCGGCCAAGAGACCCAGTACTTC
TRBV5-6	.	TRBJ2-7	15	TRBD1	CASSLPGQGSYEQYF	TGTGCCAGCAGCTTGCCGGGACAGGGGTCCTACGAGCAGTACTTC
TRBV7-2	once	TRBJ2-7	16	.	CASSLGLGAALYEQYF	TGTGCCAGCAGCTTAGGGTTAGGTGCAGCCCTCTACGAGCAGTACTTC
TRBV5-5	.	TRBJ2-5	16	.	CASSLADPTGTETQYF	TGTGCCAGCAGCTTGGCGGACCCTACAGGGACGGAGACCCAGTACTTC
TRBV7-9	.	TRBJ1-2	14	.	CASRPTTANYGYTF	TGTGCCAGCAGACCTACGACAGCTAACTATGGCTACACCTTC
TRBV30	.	TRBJ1-4	17	TRBD1	CAWSRGQGTLFPEKLFF	TGTGCCTGGAGTAGAGGACAGGGAACCCTTTTCCCGGAAAAACTGTTTTTT
TRBV7-8	.	TRBJ1-2	13	.	CASSLDRPYGYTF	TGTGCCAGCAGCTTGGACAGACCTTATGGCTACACCTTC
TRBV5-5	once	TRBJ1-6	15	TRBD1	CASSLAAGGHSPLHF	TGTGCCAGCAGCTTGGCCGCAGGGGGCCATTCACCCCTCCACTTT
TRBV4-3	.	TRBJ1-1	15	.	CASSQGRGVNTEAFF	TGCGCCAGCAGCCAAGGGCGGGGCGTGAACACTGAAGCTTTCTTT
TRBV6-1	.	TRBJ2-7	12	TRBD1	CASKQGAREQYF	TGTGCCAGCAAACAGGGGGCGCGGGAGCAGTACTTC
TRBV5-1	.	TRBJ2-5	15	.	CASSLALGSEETQYF	TGCGCCAGCAGCTTGGCCTTAGGGTCGGAAGAGACCCAGTACTTC
TRBV7-3	.	TRBJ2-2	17	.	CASSLSGGPRDTGELFF	TGTGCCAGCAGCTTATCAGGCGGTCCCCGGGACACCGGGGAGCTGTTTTTT
TRBV28	.	TRBJ2-7	11	.	CASIGTYEQYF	TGTGCCAGCATAGGTACCTACGAGCAGTACTTC
TRBV9	.	TRBJ1-6	17	TRBD1	CASSVSGGGGLVSPLHF	TGTGCCAGCAGCGTAAGTGGAGGGGGCGGCCTTGTTTCACCCCTCCACTTT
TRBV19	.	TRBJ1-1	13	.	CASSITGGTEAFF	TGTGCCAGTAGTATAACAGGTGGGACTGAAGCTTTCTTT
TRBV2	.	TRBJ2-5	15	TRBD2	CASSGLAGAKETQYF	TGTGCCAGCAGTGGACTAGCGGGGGCGAAAGAGACCCAGTACTTC
TRBV20-1	once	TRBJ2-5	11	.	CSARTGETQYF	TGCAGTGCGAGGACGGGAGAGACCCAGTACTTC
TRBV4-1	.	TRBJ1-5	14	.	CASSPGNSNQPQHF	TGCGCCAGCAGCCCCGGAAATAGCAATCAGCCCCAGCATTTT
TRBV5-8	.	TRBJ1-1	14	.	CASSLGLSIAEAFF	TGTGCCAGCAGCTTGGGACTGTCTATCGCTGAAGCTTTCTTT
TRBV5-4	.	TRBJ2-5	13	.	CASSLFEQETQYF	TGTGCCAGCAGCCTCTTCGAGCAAGAGACCCAGTACTTC
TRBV7-9	.	TRBJ2-3	15	TRBD2	CASSFSGGDTDTQYF	TGTGCCAGCAGTTTTAGCGGGGGAGATACAGATACGCAGTATTTT
TRBV25-1	.	TRBJ1-1	13	.	CASSDRVNTEAFF	TGTGCCAGCAGTGACAGGGTTAACACTGAAGCTTTCTTT
TRBV30	.	TRBJ1-4	13	.	CALREFGNEKLFF	TGTGCTTTACGGGAGTTTGGTAATGAAAAACTGTTTTTT
TRBV19	.	TRBJ1-4	18	TRBD1	CASTRRGQHLSTNEKLFF	TGTGCCAGTACGAGGAGGGGACAGCACCTATCAACTAATGAAAAACTGTTTTTT
TRBV5-5	.	TRBJ1-1	12	.	CASTSMNTEAFF	TGTGCCAGCACCTCCATGAACACTGAAGCTTTCTTT
TRBV19	once	TRBJ1-2	13	.	CASSISGAYGYTF	TGTGCCAGTAGTATTTCAGGGGCCTATGGCTACACCTTC
TRBV7-2	.	TRBJ2-2	16	.	CASSSQGGGRTGELFF	TGTGCCAGCAGCTCCCAGGGGGGGGGTCGCACCGGGGAGCTGTTTTTT
TRBV7-2	few	TRBJ1-6	13	.	CASSSGYNSPLHF	TGTGCCAGCAGTTCGGGGTATAATTCACCCCTCCACTTT
TRBV28	.	TRBJ2-1	12	.	CASSKQYNEQFF	TGTGCCAGCAGCAAACAGTACAATGAGCAGTTCTTC
TRBV7-9	.	TRBJ2-3	17	TRBD2	CASGGLAGLSSTDTQYF	TGTGCCAGCGGTGGACTAGCGGGGCTATCTAGCACAGATACGCAGTATTTT
TRBV11-2	.	TRBJ2-3	15	.	CASSLVTVAADTQYF	TGTGCCAGCAGCTTAGTAACGGTAGCTGCAGATACGCAGTATTTT
TRBV2	.	TRBJ1-2	12	TRBD1	CASSSTGSGYTF	TGTGCCAGCAGTTCGACAGGGTCCGGCTACACCTTC
TRBV15	.	TRBJ2-1	15	TRBD2	CATSRDGGAHNEQFF	TGTGCCACCAGCAGAGACGGGGGGGCCCACAATGAGCAGTTCTTC